What follows is one T cell receptor beta chain and its context. Its cognate antigen is unknown. The sample belongs to a study of cytomegalovirus exposure and HLA in healthy donors. CDR3 length equals 15 residues. Trimming removed 2 bases from V and 1 base from J; junction bases left unmatched: 5. Germline values: CDR1 MDHEN, CDR2 SYDVKM. The PCR made use of 60 Vbeta and 13 Jbeta primers. Here immunoSEQ multiplex PCR was the method, and the copy in TCRdb shows in-frame clones only, minus some. The profile covers 200,000 to 300,000 clones, with around four fifths appearing a single time and more than 1.5% taken by the ten largest. General observations from the study: Previous analysis showed most TCR beta V segments were productive about 87% or about 30% of the time. In vitro testing confirmed a few CMV-associated chains as specific for CMV antigens. When presence/absence was analysed, sequencing depth was taken to be roughly uniform across donors.

This sequence originates from a woman aged 35 to 49 in good health and CMV-seropositive. The J gene is TRBJ2-7, the V gene TRBV28; 7 bases line up with TRBD1. The sequenced sample consisted of PBMCs. DNA for the CDR3: TGTGCCAGCAGTTTAGGGACAGCTTTATCCTACGAGCAGTACTTC. It codes for CASSLGTALSYEQYF.